This TCR beta chain was profiled in a study of vaccination and CD4 T cells after COVID-19 (dated by TCRdb to the early 2020s). Background on the whole study: Every convalescent patient had a positive nasal swab PCR test for SARS-CoV-2, with mild disease in about 9 patients and severe disease in one. Participants got two doses of the Pfizer-BioNTech BNT162b2 vaccine (n=8) or two doses of the Moderna mRNA-1273 vaccine (n=2). Post-vaccine blood samples were taken a median of around 77 days after the second vaccine dose, with a range of 14 to 241 days. As controls, cultures received a CEFX viral epitope pool (the positive control), an HIV-1 Nef peptide pool (the negative control), or no peptide at all. Post-COVID blood samples were collected from convalescent patients a median of roughly 100 days after diagnosis, with a range of roughly 30 to 170 days. Overlapping spike peptide pools from SARS-CoV-2 and from the common cold coronaviruses HCoV-NL63, HCoV-OC43 and HCoV-229E were used as culture stimuli. Six males and four females were included in the convalescent cohort, with two Hispanic individuals, seven Caucasians, two Asians and one multiracial person represented. The spike-specific CD4+ TCR repertoire was compared before and after mRNA vaccination in 10 to 11 COVID-19 convalescent patients and a few infection-naive healthy vaccine recipients.

Trimming removed 4 bases from V and 1 base from J, leaving 13 bases between the germline ends. The germline V gene yields MDHEN for CDR1 and SYDVKM for CDR2. The CDR3 goes from the cysteine to the phenylalanine over 15 residues. CDR3 DNA is the only sequence kept; it has 45 bases, read in frame from the first base. According to the study, the label for this sample's treatment or condition signals: roughly ten-day PBMC culture with coronavirus spike peptide pools or control peptides (ViraFEST assay). The ViraFEST assay was used in the study, in which antigen-specific T cells were expanded with peptide pools and expanded clonotypes were subsequently identified by TCR sequencing. The convalescent patients' positive SARS-CoV-2 PCR tests were from March to December 2020, which was before the Alpha, Beta and Delta variants emerged in the United States. Each well held 2 million to 2.5 million PBMCs cultured with around 10 ug/ml peptide pools in IMDM containing roughly 5% human AB serum and roughly 9.3 IU/ml IL-2. On days 3 and 7, half of the culture medium was replaced with fresh IL-2-containing medium. After 10 to 11 days of culture, CD4+ T cells were isolated by negative selection with the EasySep CD4+ T cell isolation kit. Ficoll-Paque Plus gradient centrifugation was used to isolate PBMCs from whole blood, and the isolated PBMCs were then either used fresh or cryopreserved at -140C. Culture conditions were generally each tested in triplicate wells.

Libraries were prepared through PCR. DNA from cultured CD4+ T cells underwent TCR sequencing with the Oncomine TCR Beta short-read assay at the Johns Hopkins FTIC core. Genomic DNA was extracted from the cultured CD4+ T cells with the QIAamp micro DNA kit. Oncomine TCR Beta libraries from cultured CD4+ T cells were pooled with unique dual indexes and sequenced on an Illumina iSeq 100. In the source study's methods: Non-productive sequences were removed, and CDR3s not starting with C, not ending with F or W, or shorter than 7 amino acids were discarded. Antigen-specific clonotypes were identified with the MANAFEST web application by comparing peptide-stimulated wells with reference and other culture wells. For a clone to be called positive, the clone needed an FDR below 0.05, an odds ratio above 5, and a productive frequency above 0.1% in at least two of three replicate wells. Cross-reactive clonotypes were defined as significantly expanded in both SARS-CoV-2 spike wells and at least one common cold coronavirus spike condition. Using R version 3.6.1, CDR3 homology was evaluated through Levenshtein distances (stringdist) along with unrooted phylogenetic trees (ape). TCRdb reprocessing: public reads trimmed at Q25 with fastp, clones called with MiXCR, in-frame beta chains kept. Every entry covers one CDR3 protein and lists the most common genes and DNA from its rows. The V and J calls here are based on TCRdb, not the publication. Here the sample has fewer than 18,000 distinct CDR3 sequences; approximately 53% occur a single time. 10% of the sample lies in the top ten.

About this clonotype: This receptor's antigen is unknown. No base-level quality is on record; no much larger clone is a single base apart.

Study-level results and caveats: In convalescent patients, a median 86.3% of post-vaccine SARS-CoV-2-reactive clones were detected only after vaccination, and vaccine-specific priming was suggested by this finding. The median number of SARS-CoV-2-reactive clonotypes rose from around 22 after infection to some 40 after vaccination, but the change was not significant. Relatively few convalescent patients were included in the study, and early timepoints after natural infection were not analyzed. In convalescent patients, nearly all vaccine-specific clones (304 of 307) were found to be mono-reactive for SARS-CoV-2 spike rather than cross-reactive with common cold coronaviruses.

In this chain, TRBV28 is recombined with TRBJ2-5; TRBD2 might be the D gene, on 7 matching bases. The sequence was collected from a human donor who had recovered from COVID-19. Sequencing was done on a sample of CD4+ T cells from blood, cultured in vitro. The nucleotide sequence is TGTGCCAGCAGTTCGGGGGGCCAGGCCCAAGAGACCCAGTACTTC. It is translated as CASSSGGQAQETQYF. Extended through the reference TRBV28 and TRBJ2-5 proteins, this CDR3 yields the full variable domain: DVKVTQSSRYLVKRTGEKVFLECVQDMDHENMFWYRQDPGLGLRLIYFSYDVKMKEKGDIPEGYSVSREKKERFSLILESASTNQTSMYLCASSSGGQAQETQYFGPGTRLLVL.